Reported below is one T cell receptor (beta chain). Antigen specificity is unknown. These data originate in a study of CD8+CD57+ T cells in acquired aplastic anemia. Study-wide context: Sorting CD4+ and CD8+ cells gave DNA averaging about 3.2 ug. Study findings and constraints: Patients and controls turned out to have roughly 31 CD8+ CDR3 sequences in common. Controls did not differ significantly from patients in CD8+ Simpson's diversity.

CDR3 and TCR beta VDJ profiling relied on a genomic DNA template. MiXCR, run by TCRdb on the reads, gives a single entry per CDR3 protein. This sample has 310,000 or so distinct CDR3 sequences, with roughly 53% found just once. The V gene lost 6 bases and the J gene lost 1 base, with 15 bases spanning the gap. CDR3 length: 16 residues. Germline loops: CDR1 SGHTA, CDR2 FQGTGA. Flow cytometry had shown expanded CD8+CD57+ cells in the patients chosen for sequencing. None of the patients had been given any therapy when their blood was sampled. The sequencing input was sorted CD4+, CD8+, or CD8+CD57+ T cells (not recorded which) from PBMCs. The J gene is TRBJ2-2, the V gene TRBV7-3; D is possibly TRBD2 (6 bases). The clonotype originates from a human donor with aplastic anemia. As DNA, the CDR3 is TGTGCCAGCAGGAACAAGGGACTCGGGAACACCGGGGAGCTGTTTTTT. It translates to CASRNKGLGNTGELFF.